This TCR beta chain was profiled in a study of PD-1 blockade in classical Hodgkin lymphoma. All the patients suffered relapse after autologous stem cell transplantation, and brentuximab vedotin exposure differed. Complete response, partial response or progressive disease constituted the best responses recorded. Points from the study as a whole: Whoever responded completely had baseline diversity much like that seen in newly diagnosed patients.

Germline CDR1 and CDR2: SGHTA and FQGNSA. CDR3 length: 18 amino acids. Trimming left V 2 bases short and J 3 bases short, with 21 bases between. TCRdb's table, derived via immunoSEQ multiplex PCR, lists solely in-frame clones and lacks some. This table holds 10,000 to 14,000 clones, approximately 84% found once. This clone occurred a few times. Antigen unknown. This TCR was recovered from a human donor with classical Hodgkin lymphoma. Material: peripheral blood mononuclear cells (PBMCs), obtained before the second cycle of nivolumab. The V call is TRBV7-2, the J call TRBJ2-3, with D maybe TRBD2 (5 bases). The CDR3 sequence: CASSLKLSLAGLTDTQYF. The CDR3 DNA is TGTGCCAGCAGCTTAAAGTTGTCGCTGGCGGGCCTGACAGATACGCAGTATTTT.